This TCR beta chain emerged from a study of CD8+ T cells in alopecia areata. Study at large: Oral tofacitinib (5 to 10 mg twice daily) was administered to treated patients. Regarding the study as a whole: TCR sharing was clearer in mice than between patients, perhaps partly owing to patient HLA diversity.

Sequencing templates came from extracted RNA that was reverse transcribed into cDNA. Produced via immunoSEQ multiplex PCR; TCRdb's table is partial and in-frame only. The sample yields over 150,000 clones, about 60% seen once. Collection of lesional scalp punch biopsies and peripheral blood was performed in alopecia areata patients. The researchers isolated CD4+ and CD8+ T cells from PBMCs by sorting. Concerning this clone itself: Its specificity is unknown.

The V gene's germline CDR1 is GTSNPN and CDR2 SVGIG (reference sequence). The V end was cut by 2 bases, the J end by 7 bases, with 11 bases between. CDR3 length: 12 residues. This sequence originates from a human donor with alopecia areata. The rearrangement uses TRBV30 and TRBJ1-2; D is unclear. Sequenced here: CD4+ T cells sorted from blood, sampled at week 0. Here the CDR3 DNA reads TGTGCCTGGAGTTTACACGTGGCTGGCTACACCTTC. This encodes CAWSLHVAGYTF.